This TCR beta chain originates from a study of blood T cell repertoires in COVID-19. The protocol was immunoSEQ multiplex PCR, while the TCRdb copy is restricted to in-frame clones and leaves out a portion. In the table there are roughly 80,000 clones, less than 90% of which are singletons. The ends lost 0 bases at V and 10 bases at J; junction bases unmatched: 6. The CDR3 has 15 amino acids. CDR1 SGDLS and CDR2 YYNGEE come from the germline V gene. This clone was seen once. The chain joins TRBV9 to TRBJ2-1; 11 bases are shared with TRBD2. This TCR was sampled from a man aged 80 or over in a cohort sampled during active COVID-19. The sequenced sample consisted of peripheral blood. The CDR3 protein is CASSVVTSGGSEQFF. CDR3 coding DNA: TGTGCCAGCAGCGTAGTAACTAGCGGGGGTTCGGAGCAGTTCTTC.